The 19 T cell receptor beta chains listed next were all sequenced from one sample in a study of CD8 T cells in Susac syndrome. RNA amounts of about 0.45 to 1 ug underwent reverse transcription with random hexamers. Each CDR3 protein is one row after TCRdb ran MiXCR on the immunoSEQ multiplex PCR reads. The repertoire has roughly 200,000 distinct CDR3 sequences, 85% to 95% of them found once; the top ten carry approximately 0.1%. Sequencing used CD4+ T cells from PBMCs. The receptors here all came from a human donor in good health.

The genes are TRBV7-3 and TRBJ1-5, with a tentative D call TRBD1 (5 bases). Trimming cost V 6 bases and J 5 bases, with 14 bases left between them. Germline CDR1 SGHTA, CDR2 FQGTGA. The CDR3 length is 14 residues. The CDR3 nucleotides are TGTGCCAGCAGAGCCCCCGGGGCGGATCAGCCCCAGCATTTT. Its protein product is CASRAPGADQPQHF. Supplemented by reference TRBV7-3 and TRBJ1-5, the full variable domain reads GAGVSQTPSNKVTEKGKYVELRCDPISGHTALYWYRQSLGQGPEFLIYFQGTGAADDSGLPNDRFFAVRPEGSVSTLKIQRTERGDSAVYLCASRAPGADQPQHFGDGTRLSIL.

V and J are TRBV15 and TRBJ2-5; D unclear. Germline V gene data show CDR1 as LNHNV and CDR2 as YYDKDF (reference sequence). The CDR3 is 13 amino acids. With 5 bases removed from V and 3 bases from J, the gap between germline ends came to 10 bases. Written as DNA, the CDR3 is TGTGCCACCAGCCGTGTCAGAGAAGAGACCCAGTACTTC. Translated: CATSRVREETQYF.

The count of this clonotype is one. The chain has TRBV29-1 and TRBJ1-5, with 9 bases matching TRBD1. The CDR3 length is 13 residues. The germline CDR1 and CDR2 sequences are SQVTM and ANQGSEA. V shed 7 bases, J shed 4 bases, and the junction held 5 bases outside the gene matches. The CDR3 region is CSAMGQGNQPQHF. CDR3 DNA: TGCAGCGCTATGGGACAGGGTAATCAGCCCCAGCATTTT. The full variable domain, completed using reference TRBV29-1 and TRBJ1-5, is SAVISQKPSRDICQRGTSLTIQCQVDSQVTMMFWYRQQPGQSLTLIATANQGSEATYESGFVIDKFPISRPNLTFSTLTVSNMSPEDSSIYLCSAMGQGNQPQHFGDGTRLSIL.

The chain is built from TRBV18 and TRBJ1-2, with 8 positions matching TRBD1. The V gene end was trimmed by 2 bases and the J gene end by 6 bases; junction bases not matched to a gene: 2. The CDR3 covers 13 residues. Germline loops: CDR1 KGHSH, CDR2 LQKENI. DNA for the CDR3: TGTGCCAGCTCACCAGACAGGGGTAATGGCTACACCTTC. Amino acids: CASSPDRGNGYTF.

This clonotype was observed a single time. The chain joins TRBV5-4 to TRBJ2-3; TRBD2 matches at 7 bases. The V gene end was trimmed by 5 bases and the J gene end by 1 base; junction bases not matched to a gene: 7. The CDR3 loop spans 15 amino acids. In germline, CDR1 is SGHNT, CDR2 YYREEE (reference sequence). The CDR3 reads CASSQPSGGTDTQYF. The CDR3 coding sequence is TGTGCCAGCAGTCAACCTAGCGGAGGCACAGATACGCAGTATTTT.

This chain joins TRBV29-1 and TRBJ2-5; no definite D call. V was cut by 6 bases and J by 5 bases, with 10 bases left in between. The CDR3 extends over 11 amino acids. Germline V gives CDR1 SQVTM, CDR2 ANQGSEA. CDR3 bases: TGCAGCGTCACGAGCCTTGAGACCCAGTACTTC. The encoded protein is CSVTSLETQYF. Using reference TRBV29-1 and TRBJ2-5 for the parts outside the CDR3, the full variable domain is SAVISQKPSRDICQRGTSLTIQCQVDSQVTMMFWYRQQPGQSLTLIATANQGSEATYESGFVIDKFPISRPNLTFSTLTVSNMSPEDSSIYLCSVTSLETQYFGPGTRLLVL.

The chain employs TRBV20-1 and TRBJ2-5, with a weak D call TRBD2 (5 bases). The CDR3 is 11 amino acids. Germline lookup yields CDR1 DFQATT and CDR2 SNEGSKA (reference sequence). Trimming cost V 7 bases and J 7 bases, with 13 bases left between them. The CDR3 DNA reads TGCAGTGTCCCTGCTCGGGGGACCCAGTACTTC. Translated, it gives CSVPARGTQYF.

The chain carries TRBV12-3 or TRBV12-4 and TRBJ2-2; D is uncertain. There are 15 residues in the CDR3. The V gene lost 3 bases and the J gene lost 1 base, with 9 bases spanning the gap. CDR3 DNA: TGTGCCAGCAGTTTCGAGAGCGTGAACACCGGGGAGCTGTTTTTT. It encodes CASSFESVNTGELFF.

The rearrangement links TRBV20-1 to TRBJ2-7, with D possibly being TRBD1 (7 bases). V shed 5 bases and J shed 0 bases, with 23 bases lying between them. Looked up from germline, CDR1 is DFQATT and CDR2 is SNEGSKA (reference sequence). The CDR3 is 17 residues long. The CDR3 DNA reads TGCAGTGCTCCGAGATCAAAAGGAGGGACAGACTCCTACGAGCAGTACTTC. This translates into CSAPRSKGGTDSYEQYF.

The rearrangement links TRBV7-2 to TRBJ2-3; TRBD2 might be the D (7 bases). Trimming shortened V by 5 bases and J by 1 base, and 10 bases separated the two germline ends. This CDR3 has 14 residues. The germline CDR1 and CDR2 sequences are SGHTA and FQGNSA. Here the CDR3 DNA reads TGTGCCAGCAGCGAAGGGGGGGGCACAGATACGCAGTATTTT. Protein product: CASSEGGGTDTQYF.

The chain is built from TRBV24-1 and TRBJ2-3; the match to TRBD2 covers 7 bases. CDR1 and CDR2 (germline): KGHDR, SFDVKD. CDR3 size: 14 residues. Losses at the gene ends were 7 bases for V and 6 bases for J; bases not matched to a gene: 9. This CDR3 reads CATRGLSFGDTQYF. The CDR3 DNA sequence: TGTGCCACCAGGGGACTAAGCTTCGGGGATACGCAGTATTTT.

V gene TRBV9 combines with J gene TRBJ2-3; D might be TRBD1 (5 bases). Germline CDR1 is SGDLS and CDR2 is YYNGEE. Trimming shortened V by 4 bases and J by 5 bases, and 14 bases separated the two germline ends. The CDR3 extends over 14 amino acids. DNA of the CDR3: TGTGCCAGCAGCCGAAACCTAAGGGGAGATACGCAGTATTTT. It codes for CASSRNLRGDTQYF.

This clonotype was detected once. The chain uses TRBV12-3 or TRBV12-4 and TRBJ1-6; 8 positions match TRBD1. V lost 3 bases to trimming and J lost 10 bases; unmatched junction nucleotides: 5. The CDR3 covers 14 residues. The CDR3 reads CASSFFRGQSPLHF. DNA for the CDR3: TGTGCCAGCAGTTTCTTCAGGGGGCAGTCACCCCTCCACTTT.

This clonotype has only one observation. The J gene is TRBJ2-1, the V gene TRBV5-4, with 8 nucleotides matching TRBD1. V shed 3 bases, J shed 11 bases, and the junction held 13 bases outside the gene matches. The length of the CDR3 is 15 residues. The V gene's germline CDR1 is SGHNT and CDR2 YYREEE (reference sequence). The CDR3 is CASSSPGQAPFKQFF. CDR3 DNA: TGTGCCAGCAGCTCCCCGGGACAGGCCCCTTTCAAGCAGTTCTTC.

J is TRBJ2-7 and V is TRBV4-1, with 12 bases aligning to TRBD2. Germline V CDR1 and CDR2: MGHRA, YSYEKL. This CDR3 has 18 residues. V lost 0 bases and J lost 0; bases outside the gene matches: 6. CDR3 nucleotides: TGCGCCAGCAGCCAAGACATGGCTAGCGGGGGGGACTCCTACGAGCAGTACTTC. It specifies CASSQDMASGGDSYEQYF.

The genes are TRBV24-1 and TRBJ2-3; TRBD2 matches 10 bases. V lost 3 bases and J lost 6; bases outside the gene matches: 5. CDR3 size: 15 residues. Germline V CDR1 and CDR2: KGHDR, SFDVKD. This CDR3 is CATSDIAGGHDTQYF. CDR3 nucleotides: TGTGCCACCAGTGATATAGCGGGGGGACATGATACGCAGTATTTT.

V and J are TRBV11-2 and TRBJ2-5; D is undetermined. This CDR3 comprises 13 residues. CDR1 SGHAT and CDR2 FQNNGV come from the germline V gene. V was shortened by 0 bases and J by 9 bases, with 11 bases between the two germline ends. For the CDR3, the DNA is TGTGCCAGCAGCTTAGACATCGTGGCGTCCCAGTACTTC. Its protein product is CASSLDIVASQYF.

This clonotype has only one observation. The chain carries TRBV20-1 and TRBJ1-2, with D possibly being TRBD1 (5 bases). The length of the CDR3 is 14 residues. Germline loops: CDR1 DFQATT, CDR2 SNEGSKA (reference sequence). V dropped 3 bases and J dropped 2 bases, with 13 bases sitting between them. The CDR3 region is CSAREDTANYGYTF. CDR3 DNA: TGCAGTGCTAGGGAGGACACCGCGAACTATGGCTACACCTTC.

The V call is TRBV9, the J call TRBJ2-3, with 8 nucleotides matching TRBD2. The CDR3 runs 15 residues. CDR1 is SGDLS, CDR2 YYNGEE, per germline. V trimming: 0 bases; J trimming: 8 bases; junction bases outside the gene matches: 8. The CDR3 nucleotides are TGTGCCAGCAGCGTAGTAGCGGGGAGAGAACCTACGCAGTATTTT. This codes for CASSVVAGREPTQYF.